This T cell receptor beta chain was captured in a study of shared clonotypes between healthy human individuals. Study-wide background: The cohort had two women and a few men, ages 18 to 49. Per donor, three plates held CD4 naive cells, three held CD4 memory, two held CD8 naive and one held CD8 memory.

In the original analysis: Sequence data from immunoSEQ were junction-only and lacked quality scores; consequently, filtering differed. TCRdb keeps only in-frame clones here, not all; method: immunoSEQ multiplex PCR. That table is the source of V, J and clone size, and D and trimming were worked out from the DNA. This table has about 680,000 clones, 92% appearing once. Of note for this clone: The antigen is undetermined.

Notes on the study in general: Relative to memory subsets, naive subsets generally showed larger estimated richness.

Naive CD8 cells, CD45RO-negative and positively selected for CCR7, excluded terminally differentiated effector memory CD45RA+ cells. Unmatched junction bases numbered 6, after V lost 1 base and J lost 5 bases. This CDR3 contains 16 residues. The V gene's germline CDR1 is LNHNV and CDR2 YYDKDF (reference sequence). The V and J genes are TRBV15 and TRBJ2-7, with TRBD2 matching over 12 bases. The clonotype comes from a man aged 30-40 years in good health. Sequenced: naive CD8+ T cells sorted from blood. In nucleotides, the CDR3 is TGTGCCACCAGCAGAGGTCCGGGACTAGCGGGTAACGAGCAGTACTTC. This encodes CATSRGPGLAGNEQYF.